This TCR beta chain is from a study of shared clonotypes between healthy human individuals. CDR3 length equals 13 residues. Trimming took 5 bases from V and 4 from J, leaving 10 bases between them. In germline, CDR1 is SNHLY, CDR2 FYNNEI. TCRdb's copy holds only in-frame clones and misses some; the assay was immunoSEQ multiplex PCR. Of about 2 million clones listed, 85% to 95% were seen once; the top ten hold around 0.13%. The receptor's source is a man younger than 35 in good health. Specimen: naive CD4+ T cells sorted from blood. The subset denotes: CD45RA+ positively selected. This rearrangement joins TRBV2 to TRBJ2-3; D is possibly TRBD1 (6 bases). The CDR3 region has the DNA TGTGCCAGCAGTAACAGGGAATCAGATACGCAGTATTTT. Translated: CASSNRESDTQYF.